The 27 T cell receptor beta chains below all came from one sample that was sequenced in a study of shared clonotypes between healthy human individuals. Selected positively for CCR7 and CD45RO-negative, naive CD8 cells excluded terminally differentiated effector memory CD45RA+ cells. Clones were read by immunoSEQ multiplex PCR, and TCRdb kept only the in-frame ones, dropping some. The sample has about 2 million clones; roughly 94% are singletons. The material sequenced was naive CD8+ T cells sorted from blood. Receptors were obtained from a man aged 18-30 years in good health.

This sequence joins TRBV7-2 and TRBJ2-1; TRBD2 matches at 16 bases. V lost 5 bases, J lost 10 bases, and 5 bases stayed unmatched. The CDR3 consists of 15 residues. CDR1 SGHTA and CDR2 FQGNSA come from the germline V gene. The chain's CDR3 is CASSPGTSGRAEQFF. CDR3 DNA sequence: TGTGCCAGCAGCCCGGGGACTAGCGGGAGGGCGGAGCAGTTCTTC.

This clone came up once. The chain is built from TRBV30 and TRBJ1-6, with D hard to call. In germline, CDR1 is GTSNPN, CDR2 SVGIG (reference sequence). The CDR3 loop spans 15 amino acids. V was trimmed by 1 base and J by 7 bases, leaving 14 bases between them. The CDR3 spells CAWSEEAALNSPLHF. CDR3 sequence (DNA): TGTGCCTGGAGTGAGGAAGCAGCACTAAATTCACCCCTCCACTTT.

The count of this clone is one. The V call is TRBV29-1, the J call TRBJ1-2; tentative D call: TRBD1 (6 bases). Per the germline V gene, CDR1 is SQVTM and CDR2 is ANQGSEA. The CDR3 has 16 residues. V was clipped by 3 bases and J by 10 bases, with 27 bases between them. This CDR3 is CSVEDPGQGKYADYTF. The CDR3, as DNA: TGCAGCGTTGAGGACCCCGGGCAGGGGAAATATGCTGACTACACCTTC.

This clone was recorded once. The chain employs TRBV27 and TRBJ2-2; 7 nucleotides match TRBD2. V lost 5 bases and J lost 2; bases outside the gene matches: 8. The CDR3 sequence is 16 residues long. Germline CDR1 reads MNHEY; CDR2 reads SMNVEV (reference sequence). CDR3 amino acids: CASSPPAGSNTGELFF. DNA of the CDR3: TGTGCCAGCAGTCCCCCAGCGGGGAGTAACACCGGGGAGCTGTTTTTT.

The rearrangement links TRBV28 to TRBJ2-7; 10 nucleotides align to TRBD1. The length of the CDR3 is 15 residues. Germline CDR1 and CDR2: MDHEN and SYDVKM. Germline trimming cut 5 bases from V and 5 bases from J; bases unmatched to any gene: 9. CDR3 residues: CASSVPGQGFHEQYF. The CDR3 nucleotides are TGTGCCAGCAGTGTTCCGGGACAGGGGTTCCACGAGCAGTACTTC.

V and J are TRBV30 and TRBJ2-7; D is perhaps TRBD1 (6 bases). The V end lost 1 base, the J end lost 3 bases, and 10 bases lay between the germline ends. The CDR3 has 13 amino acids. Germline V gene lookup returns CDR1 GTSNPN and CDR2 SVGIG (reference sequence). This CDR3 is CAWSEGDYYEQYF. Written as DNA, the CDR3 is TGTGCCTGGAGTGAGGGGGATTACTACGAGCAGTACTTC.

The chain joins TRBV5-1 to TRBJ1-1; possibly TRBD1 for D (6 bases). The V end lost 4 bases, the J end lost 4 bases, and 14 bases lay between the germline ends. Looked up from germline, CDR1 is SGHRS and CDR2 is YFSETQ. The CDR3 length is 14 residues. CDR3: CASSPLGAGTEAFF. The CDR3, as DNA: TGCGCCAGCAGCCCCCTGGGGGCTGGCACTGAAGCTTTCTTT.

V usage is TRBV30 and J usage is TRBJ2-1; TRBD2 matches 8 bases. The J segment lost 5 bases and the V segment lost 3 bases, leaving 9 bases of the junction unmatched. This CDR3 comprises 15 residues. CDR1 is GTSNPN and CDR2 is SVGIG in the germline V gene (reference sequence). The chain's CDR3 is CAWSQRESRDNEQFF. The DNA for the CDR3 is TGTGCCTGGAGCCAGCGGGAGTCGAGGGACAATGAGCAGTTCTTC.

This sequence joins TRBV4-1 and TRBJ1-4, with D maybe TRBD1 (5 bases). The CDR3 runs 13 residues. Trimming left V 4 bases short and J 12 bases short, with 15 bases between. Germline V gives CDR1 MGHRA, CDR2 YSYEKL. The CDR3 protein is CASSPRQRTELFF. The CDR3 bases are TGCGCCAGCAGCCCACGACAGCGGACGGAACTGTTTTTT.

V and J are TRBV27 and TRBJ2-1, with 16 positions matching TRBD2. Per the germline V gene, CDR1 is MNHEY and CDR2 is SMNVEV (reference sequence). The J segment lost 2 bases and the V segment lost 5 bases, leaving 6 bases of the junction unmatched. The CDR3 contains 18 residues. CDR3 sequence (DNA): TGTGCCAGCAGTCCGGGACTAGCGGGAGGGCCTGCCTACAATGAGCAGTTCTTC. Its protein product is CASSPGLAGGPAYNEQFF.

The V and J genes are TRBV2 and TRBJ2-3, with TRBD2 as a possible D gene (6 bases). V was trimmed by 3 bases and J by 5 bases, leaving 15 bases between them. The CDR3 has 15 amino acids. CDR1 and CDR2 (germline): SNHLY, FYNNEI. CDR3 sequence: CASSDDLEGRDTQYF. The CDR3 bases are TGTGCCAGCAGTGATGATTTGGAGGGCCGAGATACGCAGTATTTT.

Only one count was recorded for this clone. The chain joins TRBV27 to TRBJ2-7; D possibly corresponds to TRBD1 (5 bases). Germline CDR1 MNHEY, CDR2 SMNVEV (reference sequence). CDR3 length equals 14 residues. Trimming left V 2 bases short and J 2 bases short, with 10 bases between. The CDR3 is CASSLKGMTYEQYF. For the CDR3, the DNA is TGTGCCAGCAGTTTAAAGGGGATGACCTACGAGCAGTACTTC.

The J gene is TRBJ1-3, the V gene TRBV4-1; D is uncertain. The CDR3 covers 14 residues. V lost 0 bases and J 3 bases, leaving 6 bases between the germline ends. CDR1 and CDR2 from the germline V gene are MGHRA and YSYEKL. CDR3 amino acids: CASSQDEVGNTIYF. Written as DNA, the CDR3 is TGCGCCAGCAGCCAAGATGAGGTTGGAAACACCATATATTTT.

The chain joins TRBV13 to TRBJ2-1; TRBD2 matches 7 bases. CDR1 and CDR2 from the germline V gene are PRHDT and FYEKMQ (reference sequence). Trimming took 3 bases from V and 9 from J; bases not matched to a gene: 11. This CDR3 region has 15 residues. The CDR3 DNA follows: TGTGCCAGCAGCTTTCTACGCGGGAGTGGTGGTGAGCAGTTCTTC. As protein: CASSFLRGSGGEQFF.

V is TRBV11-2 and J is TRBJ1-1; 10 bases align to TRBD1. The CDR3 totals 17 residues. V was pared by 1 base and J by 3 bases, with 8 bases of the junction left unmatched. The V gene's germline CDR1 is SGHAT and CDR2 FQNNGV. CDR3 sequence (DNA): TGTGCCAGCAGCTTAGCGACAGGGGGCTTGTATGACACTGAAGCTTTCTTT. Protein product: CASSLATGGLYDTEAFF.

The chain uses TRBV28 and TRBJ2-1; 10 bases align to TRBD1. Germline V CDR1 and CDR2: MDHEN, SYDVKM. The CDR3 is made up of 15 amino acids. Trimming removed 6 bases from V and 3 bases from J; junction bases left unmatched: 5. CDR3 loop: CASRLGTGDYNEQFF. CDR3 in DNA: TGTGCCAGCAGACTAGGGACAGGGGACTACAATGAGCAGTTCTTC.

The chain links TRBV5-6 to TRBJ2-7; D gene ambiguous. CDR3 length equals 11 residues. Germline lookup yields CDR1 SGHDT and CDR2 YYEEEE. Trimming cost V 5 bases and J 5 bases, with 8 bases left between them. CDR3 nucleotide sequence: TGTGCCAGCAGTCTCCTCGACGAGCAGTACTTC. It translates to CASSLLDEQYF.

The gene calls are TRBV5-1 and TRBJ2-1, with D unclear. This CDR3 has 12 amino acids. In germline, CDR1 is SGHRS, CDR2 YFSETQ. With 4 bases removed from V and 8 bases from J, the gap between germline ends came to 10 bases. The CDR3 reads CASSPSDDEQFF. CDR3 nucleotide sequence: TGCGCCAGCAGCCCAAGCGACGATGAGCAGTTCTTC.

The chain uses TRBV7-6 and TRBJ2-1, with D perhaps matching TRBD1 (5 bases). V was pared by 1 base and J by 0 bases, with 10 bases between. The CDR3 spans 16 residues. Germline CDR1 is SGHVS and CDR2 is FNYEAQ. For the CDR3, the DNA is TGTGCCAGCAGCTTAGTCAGGGATAGCTCCTACAATGAGCAGTTCTTC. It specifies CASSLVRDSSYNEQFF.

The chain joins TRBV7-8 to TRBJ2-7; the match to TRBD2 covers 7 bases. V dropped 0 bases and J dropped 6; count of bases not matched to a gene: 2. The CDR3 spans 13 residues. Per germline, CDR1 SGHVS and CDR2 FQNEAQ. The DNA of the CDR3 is TGTGCCAGCAGCTTAGCGCGGGAGTCCGAGCAGTACTTC. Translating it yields CASSLARESEQYF.

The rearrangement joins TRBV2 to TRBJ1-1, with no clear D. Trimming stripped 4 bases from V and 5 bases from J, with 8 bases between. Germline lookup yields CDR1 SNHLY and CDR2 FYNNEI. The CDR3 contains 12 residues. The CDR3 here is CASSGGGTEAFF. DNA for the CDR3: TGTGCCAGCAGTGGGGGTGGGACTGAAGCTTTCTTT.

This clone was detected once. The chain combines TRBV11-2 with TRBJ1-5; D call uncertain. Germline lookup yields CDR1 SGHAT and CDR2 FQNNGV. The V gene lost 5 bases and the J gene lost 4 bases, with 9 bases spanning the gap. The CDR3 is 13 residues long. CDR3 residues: CASSQVANQPQHF. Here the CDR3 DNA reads TGTGCCAGCAGCCAGGTAGCTAATCAGCCCCAGCATTTT.

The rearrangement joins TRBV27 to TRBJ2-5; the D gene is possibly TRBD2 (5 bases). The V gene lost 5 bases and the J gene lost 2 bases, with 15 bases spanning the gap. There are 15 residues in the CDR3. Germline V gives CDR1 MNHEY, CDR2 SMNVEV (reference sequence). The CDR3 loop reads CASSPGVRVQETQYF. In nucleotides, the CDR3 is TGTGCCAGCAGTCCCGGGGTGCGGGTGCAAGAGACCCAGTACTTC.

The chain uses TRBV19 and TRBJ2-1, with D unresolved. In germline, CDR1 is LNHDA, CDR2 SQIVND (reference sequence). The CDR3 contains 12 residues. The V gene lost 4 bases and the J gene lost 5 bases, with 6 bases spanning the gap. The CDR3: CASSSLDNEQFF. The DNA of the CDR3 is TGTGCCAGTAGTAGCCTCGACAATGAGCAGTTCTTC.

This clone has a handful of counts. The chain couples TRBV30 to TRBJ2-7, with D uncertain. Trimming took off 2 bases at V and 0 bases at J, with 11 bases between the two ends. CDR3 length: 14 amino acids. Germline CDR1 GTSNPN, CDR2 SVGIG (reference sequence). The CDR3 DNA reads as TGTGCCTGGAGTCGGGCAGTTCCCTCCTACGAGCAGTACTTC. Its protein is CAWSRAVPSYEQYF.

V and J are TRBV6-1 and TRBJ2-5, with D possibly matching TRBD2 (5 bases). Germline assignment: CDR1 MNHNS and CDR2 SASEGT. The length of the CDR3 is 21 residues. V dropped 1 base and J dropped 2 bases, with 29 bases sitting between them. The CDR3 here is CASSEEPGKGGWSGYQETQYF. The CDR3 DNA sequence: TGTGCCAGCAGTGAAGAGCCGGGCAAGGGCGGATGGAGCGGTTATCAAGAGACCCAGTACTTC.

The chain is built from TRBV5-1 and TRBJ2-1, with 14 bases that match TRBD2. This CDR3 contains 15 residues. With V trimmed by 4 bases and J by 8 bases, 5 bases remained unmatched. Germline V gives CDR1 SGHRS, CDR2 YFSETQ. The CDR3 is CASSLGLAGEDEQFF. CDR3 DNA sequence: TGCGCCAGCAGCCTGGGACTAGCGGGAGAGGATGAGCAGTTCTTC.